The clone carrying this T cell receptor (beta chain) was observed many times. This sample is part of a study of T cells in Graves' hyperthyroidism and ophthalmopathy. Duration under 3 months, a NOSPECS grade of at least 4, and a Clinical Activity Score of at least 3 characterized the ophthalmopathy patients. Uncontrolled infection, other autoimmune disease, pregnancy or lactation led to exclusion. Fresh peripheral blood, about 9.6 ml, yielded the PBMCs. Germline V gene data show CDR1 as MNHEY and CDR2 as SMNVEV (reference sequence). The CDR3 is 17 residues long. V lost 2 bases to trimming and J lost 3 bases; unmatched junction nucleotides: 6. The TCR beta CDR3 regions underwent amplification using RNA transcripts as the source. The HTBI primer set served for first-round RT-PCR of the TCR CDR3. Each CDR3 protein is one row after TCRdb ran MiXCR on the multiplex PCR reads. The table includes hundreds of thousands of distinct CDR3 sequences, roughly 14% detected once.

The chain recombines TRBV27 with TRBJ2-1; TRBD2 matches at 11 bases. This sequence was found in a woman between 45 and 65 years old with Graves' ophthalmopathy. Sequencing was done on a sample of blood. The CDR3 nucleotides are TGTGCCAGCAGTTTAATAACCGGGACTAGCGGCTACAATGAGCAGTTCTTC. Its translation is CASSLITGTSGYNEQFF.